This T cell receptor (beta chain) was sequenced during a study of spatial heterogeneity in lung cancer. Broader study findings: Within tumors, counts of expanded alpha and beta TCRs tracked tumor mutation counts.

The time point: sample taken at primary tumor resection. TCRdb re-called the 5' RACE reads with MiXCR, one entry per CDR3 protein. Seen here are over 8,500 distinct CDR3 sequences, 14% observed once, and the top ten hold over 11%. This clonotype was seen repeatedly, ten times or more. Its matching antigen is unknown. This clonotype was sampled from a male donor with early-stage non-small cell lung cancer. The starting material was lung tumor tissue, obtained at surgery.

The DNA for the CDR3 is TGTGCCTCAGAGCGGGAGGGCCGTTTGAATGAGCAGTTCTTC. This sequence encodes CASEREGRLNEQFF. J is TRBJ2-1 and V is TRBV7-2, with 10 bases fitting TRBD2. Trimming at V came to 11 bases and at J to 7 bases, leaving 11 bases not matched to a gene. This CDR3 has 14 amino acids. The germline V gene has CDR1 SGHTA and CDR2 FQGNSA.